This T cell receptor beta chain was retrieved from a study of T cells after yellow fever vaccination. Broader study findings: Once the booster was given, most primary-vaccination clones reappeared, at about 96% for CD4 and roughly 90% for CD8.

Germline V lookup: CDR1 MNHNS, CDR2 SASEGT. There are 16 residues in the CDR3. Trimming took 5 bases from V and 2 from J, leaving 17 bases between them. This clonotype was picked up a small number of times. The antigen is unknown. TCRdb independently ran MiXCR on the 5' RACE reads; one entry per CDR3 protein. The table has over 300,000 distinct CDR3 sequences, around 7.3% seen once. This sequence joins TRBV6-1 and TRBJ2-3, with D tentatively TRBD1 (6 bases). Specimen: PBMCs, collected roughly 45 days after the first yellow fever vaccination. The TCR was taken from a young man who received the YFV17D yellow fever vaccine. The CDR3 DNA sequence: TGTGCCAGCAGTACCAGGGGTCCCGATTCCACAGATACGCAGTATTTT. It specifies CASSTRGPDSTDTQYF.